This T cell receptor (beta chain) comes out of a study of shared clonotypes between healthy human individuals. Germline CDR1 is SQVTM and CDR2 is ANQGSEA. The CDR3 loop spans 13 amino acids. Losses at the gene ends were 7 bases for V and 8 bases for J; bases not matched to a gene: 8. Libraries were prepared by immunoSEQ multiplex PCR; TCRdb keeps only in-frame clonotypes and omits some of them. The table includes some 1.1 million clones, approximately 75% detected once. The TCR comes from a man younger than 35 in good health. Some clones in this sample may be carry-over from other donors' samples. This chain connects TRBV29-1 to TRBJ2-4; 10 bases line up with TRBD1. The sample taken for sequencing was memory CD4+ T cells from PBMCs. This sample's subset: CD45RA-negative fraction. CDR3 bases: TGCAGCGGGGGGGACAGGGGCCCGGACATTCAGTACTTC. It codes for CSGGDRGPDIQYF.